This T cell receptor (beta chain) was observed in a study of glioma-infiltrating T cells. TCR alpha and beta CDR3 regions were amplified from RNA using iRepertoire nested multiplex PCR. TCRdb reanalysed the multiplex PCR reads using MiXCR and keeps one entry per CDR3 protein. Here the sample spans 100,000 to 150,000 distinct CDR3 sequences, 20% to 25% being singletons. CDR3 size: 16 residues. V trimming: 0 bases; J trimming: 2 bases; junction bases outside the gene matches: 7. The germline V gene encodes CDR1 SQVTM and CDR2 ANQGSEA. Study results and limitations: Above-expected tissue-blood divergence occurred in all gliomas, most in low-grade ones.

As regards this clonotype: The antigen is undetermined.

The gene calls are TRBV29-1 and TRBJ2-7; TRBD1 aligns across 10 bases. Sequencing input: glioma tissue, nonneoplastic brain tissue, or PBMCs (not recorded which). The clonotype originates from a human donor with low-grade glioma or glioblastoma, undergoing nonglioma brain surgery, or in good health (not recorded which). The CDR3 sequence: CSVEDWGGQGAYEQYF. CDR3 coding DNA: TGCAGCGTTGAAGATTGGGGTGGACAGGGGGCCTACGAGCAGTACTTC.